The 17 T cell receptor beta chains below were found in one sample sequenced in a study of blood T cells in healthy people across ages. A second PCR, run for roughly 7 to 11 cycles, used a sample-barcoded 5' primer plus a J-beta primer mix. TCRdb reprocessed the 5' RACE reads via MiXCR and lists one record per CDR3 protein. Of hundreds of thousands of distinct CDR3 sequences listed, around two thirds are singletons. Sequencing used blood. These receptor sequences come from a young man in good health.

This chain joins TRBV27 and TRBJ2-5; D is uncertain. Gene TRBJ2-7 matches the end of the DNA better, so the J call may be wrong. The germline V gene encodes CDR1 MNHEY and CDR2 SMNVEV (reference sequence). The CDR3 has 15 residues. The DNA of the CDR3 is TGTGCCAGCAGTTTATCAGCTTCCTCCAGCTACGAGCAGTACTTC. Protein sequence: CASSLSASSSYEQYF.

This clonotype was found a few times. CDR3 protein: CASTPPGLAYNEQFF. The CDR3 region has the DNA TGCGCCAGCACTCCACCGGGACTAGCTTACAATGAGCAGTTCTTC. The rearrangement uses TRBV5-1 and TRBJ2-1, with 9 bases identical to TRBD2. Germline V lookup: CDR1 SGHRS, CDR2 YFSETQ. The CDR3 totals 15 residues. With V trimmed by 6 bases and J by 4 bases, 8 bases remained unmatched.

The rearrangement links TRBV4-3 to TRBJ1-2; TRBD1 might be the D (6 bases). CDR3 size: 15 residues. Germline CDR1 is LGHNA and CDR2 is YSLEER. V dropped 0 bases and J dropped 5 bases, with 13 bases sitting between them. The CDR3 DNA sequence: TGCGCCAGCAGCCAAGACAGGGGCCTCCCTTATGGCTACACCTTC. This translates into CASSQDRGLPYGYTF.

About this clonotype itself: The junction departs from germline at one end; a sequencing error may be responsible. The chain joins TRBV7-3 to TRBJ2-1; 11 bases agree with TRBD2. Germline V lookup: CDR1 SGHTA, CDR2 FQGTGA. The CDR3 loop spans 16 amino acids. DNA of the CDR3: TGTGCCAGCAACTTAAATCTAGCGGGGGGTTACAATGAGCAGTTCTTC. It encodes CASNLNLAGGYNEQFF.

The genes are TRBV20-1 and TRBJ2-3; TRBD2 matches 11 bases. V trimming: 2 bases; J trimming: 4 bases; junction bases outside the gene matches: 5. From germline, CDR1 is DFQATT and CDR2 SNEGSKA (reference sequence). CDR3 size: 15 residues. CDR3 nucleotides: TGCAGTGCTAGACGGCCGGGACTAGCGGCAGATACGCAGTATTTT. As protein: CSARRPGLAADTQYF.

The chain links TRBV20-1 to TRBJ2-4, with 9 bases matching TRBD1. With the DNA end fitting TRBJ2-7 better, the J assignment may be wrong. The CDR3 loop spans 13 amino acids. From germline, CDR1 is DFQATT and CDR2 SNEGSKA (reference sequence). The CDR3 DNA is TGCAGTGCGACAGGGGGTTTTACCTGCGAGCAGTACTTC. Translated: CSATGGFTCEQYF.

This sequence joins TRBV27 and TRBJ2-7, with D possibly being TRBD2 (5 bases). There are 13 residues in the CDR3. Germline loops: CDR1 MNHEY, CDR2 SMNVEV (reference sequence). The germline V and J ends were trimmed by 5 bases and 5 bases, with 13 bases remaining between them. The CDR3: CASSLWAGDEQYF. CDR3 sequence (DNA): TGTGCCAGCAGTCTGTGGGCCGGGGACGAGCAGTACTTC.

The genes are TRBV10-2 and TRBJ2-5; D gene uncertain. Germline CDR1 reads WSHSY; CDR2 reads SAAADI. The CDR3 runs 13 residues. The V gene lost 7 bases and the J gene lost 5 bases, with 14 bases spanning the gap. The CDR3: CASTEQARETQYF. The CDR3 region has the DNA TGCGCCAGCACCGAGCAAGCGAGGGAGACCCAGTACTTC.

The V and J genes are TRBV7-9 and TRBJ2-1, with D possibly TRBD2 on 7 matching bases. Germline V gives CDR1 SEHNR, CDR2 FQNEAQ (reference sequence). The CDR3 loop spans 14 amino acids. Trimming took off 5 bases at V and 16 bases at J, with 24 bases between the two ends. CDR3 DNA: TGTGCCAGCAGCGAACAGGGAGGGGTCACTGAAGCTTTCTTC. Amino acids: CASSEQGGVTEAFF.

The CDR3 DNA is TGTGCCAGCAGTGAAGGGTTTAATGAAAAACTGTTTTTT. Its protein is CASSEGFNEKLFF. The chain links TRBV6-1 to TRBJ1-4; no reliable D call. Trimming removed 1 base at V and 4 bases at J, with 4 bases between. The CDR3 is made up of 13 amino acids. The germline V gene encodes CDR1 MNHNS and CDR2 SASEGT.

This clonotype occurred once. V gene TRBV3-1 combines with J gene TRBJ1-1; TRBD1 aligns across 7 bases. Trimming at V came to 3 bases and at J to 1 base, leaving 5 bases not matched to a gene. Germline V gives CDR1 LGHDT, CDR2 YNNKEL (reference sequence). The CDR3 covers 15 residues. The CDR3 reads CASSQWDRRNTEAFF. In nucleotides, the CDR3 is TGTGCCAGCAGCCAGTGGGACAGAAGGAACACTGAAGCTTTCTTT.

This chain uses TRBV7-2 with TRBJ2-4; D perhaps matches TRBD1 (6 bases). The assigned J gene may be wrong: the sequence end matches TRBJ2-5 better. CDR1 and CDR2 from the germline V gene are SGHTA and FQGNSA. CDR3 size: 14 residues. Here the CDR3 reads CASSLAQGGETQYF. The CDR3 nucleotides read TGTGCCAGCAGCTTAGCACAGGGTGGAGAGACCCAGTACTTC.

This rearrangement joins TRBV27 to TRBJ2-1; the match to TRBD1 covers 8 bases. Germline CDR1 and CDR2: MNHEY and SMNVEV (reference sequence). The V segment lost 4 bases and the J segment 7 bases; nucleotides outside the gene matches: 18. This CDR3 has 18 amino acids. The CDR3 DNA follows: TGTGCCAGCAGTTCCAGCGTCCCCAGGGGGCGAGGGAGGAATGAGCAGTTCTTC. Protein product: CASSSSVPRGRGRNEQFF.

In its sample, this clonotype was seen a few times. The chain combines TRBV20-1 with TRBJ1-1, with D perhaps matching TRBD1 (6 bases). This CDR3 is built from 13 residues. Trimming cost V 0 bases and J 1 base, with 6 bases left between them. CDR1 and CDR2 from the germline V gene are DFQATT and SNEGSKA (reference sequence). The chain's CDR3 is CSARDRGNTEAFF. Written as DNA, the CDR3 is TGCAGTGCTAGAGACAGGGGGAACACTGAAGCTTTCTTT.

The rearrangement links TRBV28 to TRBJ2-5; TRBD2 matches 15 bases. J lost 2 bases, V lost 3 bases, and 16 bases had no gene match. Germline V lookup: CDR1 MDHEN, CDR2 SYDVKM. The CDR3 runs 21 residues. The CDR3 sequence: CASSFLAFPGLAGGVQETQYF. In DNA form, the CDR3 reads TGTGCCAGCAGTTTTCTGGCTTTTCCGGGACTAGCGGGGGGAGTTCAAGAGACCCAGTACTTC.

This chain connects TRBV14 to TRBJ2-1, with TRBD2 matching over 13 bases. The assigned J gene may be wrong: the sequence end matches TRBJ2-7 better. This CDR3 is 17 amino acids long. CDR1 is SGHDN, CDR2 FVKESK, per germline. The CDR3 bases are TGTGCCAGCAGCCAAGGTTGGACTAGCGGGGGTTACAATGAGCAGTACTTC. Translating gives CASSQGWTSGGYNEQYF.

V gene TRBV5-1 combines with J gene TRBJ1-2, with 9 bases that match TRBD1. With 1 base clipped from V and 6 bases from J, the junction kept 7 bases outside the gene matches. CDR3 length: 15 amino acids. CDR1 is SGHRS and CDR2 is YFSETQ in the germline V gene. CDR3 sequence reads: CASSLLPGQGDGYTF. In nucleotides, the CDR3 is TGCGCCAGCAGCTTGTTGCCGGGACAGGGAGATGGCTACACCTTC.